This T cell receptor (beta chain) was recovered during a study of blood T cell repertoires in COVID-19. Assay used: immunoSEQ multiplex PCR; TCRdb lists only in-frame clones, some missing. The table lists 210,000 or so clones, roughly 87% of them singletons. The V end was cut by 4 bases, the J end by 5 bases, with 6 bases between. The CDR3 covers 13 residues. Germline values: CDR1 SNHLY, CDR2 FYNNEI. V and J are TRBV2 and TRBJ1-6; D ambiguous. The sequenced material came from peripheral blood. The clonotype comes from a man aged 40-50 years with active or convalescent COVID-19. The CDR3 DNA is TGTGCCAGCAGTGCACAGAATAATTCACCCCTCCACTTT. Translating it yields CASSAQNNSPLHF.